A single sample gave rise to the 19 T cell receptor beta chains below, sequenced in a study of blood T cells in healthy people across ages. Sample-barcoded 5' priming and a J-beta primer mix drove a second PCR of roughly 7 to 11 cycles. TCRdb redid the calling of the 5' RACE reads with MiXCR, one entry per CDR3 protein. The data contain 1.5 million to 2 million distinct CDR3 sequences, around 48% of them singletons. Input material: blood. The receptors shown here come from a woman in her 40s in good health.

V and J are TRBV9 and TRBJ2-6; D unresolved. The germline V gene has CDR1 SGDLS and CDR2 YYNGEE. The V and J ends lost 1 base and 2 bases respectively, with 7 bases between them. CDR3 length: 15 residues. This CDR3 reads CASSVRAPGANVLTF. The CDR3, as DNA: TGTGCCAGCAGCGTACGAGCCCCTGGGGCCAACGTCCTGACTTTC.

In this sample, this clonotype turned up a few times. CDR3 DNA sequence: TGTGCCAGCTCACAGGACAGGGTGCGCAACGAGCAGTACTTC. Protein sequence: CASSQDRVRNEQYF. This chain links TRBV18 with TRBJ2-7; 8 positions match TRBD1. V was pared by 4 bases and J by 5 bases, with 7 bases of the junction left unmatched. The CDR3 has 14 amino acids. Germline CDR1 KGHSH, CDR2 LQKENI. Based on the CDR3 plus reference TRBV18 and TRBJ2-7, the full variable domain is NAGVMQNPRHLVRRRGQEARLRCSPMKGHSHVYWYRQLPEEGLKFMVYLQKENIIDESGMPKERFSAEFPKEGPSILRIQQVVRGDSAAYFCASSQDRVRNEQYFGPGTRLTVT.

This chain joins TRBV18 and TRBJ1-1, with 7 bases identical to TRBD1. The germline gives CDR1 KGHSH, CDR2 LQKENI. The junction had 2 bases not matched to a gene; V was cut back by 0 bases and J by 1 base. This CDR3 is built from 15 residues. In nucleotides, the CDR3 is TGTGCCAGCTCACCACCGGGACAGACGAACACTGAAGCTTTCTTT. As protein: CASSPPGQTNTEAFF. Variable domain in full (rest from reference TRBV18 and TRBJ1-1): NAGVMQNPRHLVRRRGQEARLRCSPMKGHSHVYWYRQLPEEGLKFMVYLQKENIIDESGMPKERFSAEFPKEGPSILRIQQVVRGDSAAYFCASSPPGQTNTEAFFGQGTRLTVV.

The chain uses TRBV2 and TRBJ2-5, with 11 bases fitting TRBD2. Germline lookup yields CDR1 SNHLY and CDR2 FYNNEI. V shed 5 bases, J shed 4 bases, and the junction held 12 bases outside the gene matches. This CDR3 comprises 17 residues. CDR3 loop: CASSFRLAGGSGETQYF. Here the CDR3 DNA reads TGTGCCAGCAGTTTTCGTTTAGCGGGGGGGTCAGGAGAGACCCAGTACTTC.

This chain's CDR3 is CASSLAPAFTGELFF. The CDR3 DNA reads as TGCGCCAGCAGCTTGGCTCCGGCTTTCACCGGGGAGCTGTTTTTT. This sequence joins TRBV5-1 and TRBJ2-2; D uncertain. The V end was cut by 0 bases, the J end by 4 bases, with 10 bases between. This CDR3 contains 15 residues. Germline CDR1 SGHRS, CDR2 YFSETQ.

This chain joins TRBV7-2 and TRBJ2-5; TRBD2 agrees at 16 bases. Germline V gives CDR1 SGHTA, CDR2 FQGNSA. CDR3 size: 19 residues. The V segment lost 3 bases and the J segment 1 base; nucleotides outside the gene matches: 8. The CDR3 is CASSLVPGLAGGPQETQYF. CDR3 nucleotides: TGTGCCAGCAGCTTGGTTCCGGGACTAGCGGGGGGGCCCCAAGAGACCCAGTACTTC.

V is TRBV5-1 and J is TRBJ1-1; 8 nucleotides line up with TRBD1. CDR1 SGHRS and CDR2 YFSETQ come from the germline V gene. The V gene end was trimmed by 0 bases and the J gene end by 4 bases; junction bases not matched to a gene: 5. This CDR3 is built from 15 residues. CDR3 bases: TGCGCCAGCAGCTTGGTTCAGGGGGCAGGCACTGAAGCTTTCTTT. It encodes CASSLVQGAGTEAFF.

V is TRBV11-1 and J is TRBJ1-2, with 7 bases that match TRBD1. The germline V gene encodes CDR1 SGHAT and CDR2 FQDESV (reference sequence). V lost 5 bases to trimming and J lost 4 bases; unmatched junction nucleotides: 7. The length of the CDR3 is 14 residues. CDR3 loop: CASSPRDSIYGYTF. DNA of the CDR3: TGTGCCAGCAGCCCTCGGGACAGCATCTATGGCTACACCTTC.

This chain links TRBV4-2 with TRBJ1-1; D is uncertain. The V end lost 0 bases, the J end lost 2 bases, and 10 bases lay between the germline ends. CDR3 length equals 15 residues. CDR1 and CDR2 from the germline V gene are LGHNA and YNFKEQ. The CDR3 DNA reads as TGTGCCAGCAGCCAAGAACGGGGATCTAACACTGAAGCTTTCTTT. This translates into CASSQERGSNTEAFF.

This clonotype showed up just a few times. The chain recombines TRBV29-1 with TRBJ1-2; no reliable D call. V was clipped by 2 bases and J by 2 bases, with 12 bases between them. Germline CDR1 reads SQVTM; CDR2 reads ANQGSEA. The CDR3 covers 14 residues. This CDR3 reads CSVEPRARNYGYTF. CDR3 sequence (DNA): TGCAGCGTTGAACCCCGCGCCAGGAACTATGGCTACACCTTC. The entire variable domain, with the rest obtained from reference TRBV29-1 and TRBJ1-2, is as follows: SAVISQKPSRDICQRGTSLTIQCQVDSQVTMMFWYRQQPGQSLTLIATANQGSEATYESGFVIDKFPISRPNLTFSTLTVSNMSPEDSSIYLCSVEPRARNYGYTFGSGTRLTVV.

This clonotype showed up just a few times. V gene TRBV11-3 combines with J gene TRBJ2-5, with a weak D call TRBD1 (5 bases). The tail of the sequence fits TRBJ2-7 better, so the J call may be wrong. Germline V gene lookup returns CDR1 SGHNT and CDR2 YENEEA. The CDR3 covers 15 residues. CDR3 sequence reads: CASSLVRPQGNEQYF. CDR3 sequence (DNA): TGTGCCAGCAGCCTCGTAAGACCTCAGGGAAACGAGCAGTACTTC.

In its sample, this clonotype was seen a few times. The V call is TRBV25-1, the J call TRBJ2-3; the match to TRBD1 covers 8 bases. V lost 3 bases and J lost 5; bases outside the gene matches: 10. This CDR3 contains 16 residues. Germline CDR1 is MGHDK and CDR2 is SYGVNS. In nucleotides, the CDR3 is TGTGCCAGCAGTGATACCGGGACAGGCAAGCTAGATACGCAGTATTTT. Translating it yields CASSDTGTGKLDTQYF.

This clonotype has more than one count but fewer than ten. This chain links TRBV7-2 with TRBJ2-1, with 7 bases that match TRBD2. In germline, CDR1 is SGHTA, CDR2 FQGNSA. The CDR3 extends over 15 amino acids. The trim removed 4 bases at V and 3 bases at J, leaving 6 bases unmatched. CDR3 DNA sequence: TGTGCCAGCAGCTCAATGGGGGGGATCTACAATGAGCAGTTCTTC. It encodes CASSSMGGIYNEQFF.

V is TRBV14 and J is TRBJ2-3, with a tentative D call TRBD2 (5 bases). V was trimmed by 0 bases and J by 4 bases, leaving 14 bases between them. Germline CDR1 reads SGHDN; CDR2 reads FVKESK. The CDR3 has 16 amino acids. The CDR3 sequence is CASSQDHGVRADTQYF. In nucleotides, the CDR3 is TGTGCCAGCAGCCAAGATCATGGGGTGAGGGCAGATACGCAGTATTTT. The complete variable domain, with remaining parts taken from reference TRBV14 and TRBJ2-3, reads EAGVTQFPSHSVIEKGQTVTLRCDPISGHDNLYWYRRVMGKEIKFLLHFVKESKQDESGMPNNRFLAERTGGTYSTLKVQPAELEDSGVYFCASSQDHGVRADTQYFGPGTRLTVL.

The rearrangement links TRBV10-1 to TRBJ2-1, with D hard to call. In germline, CDR1 is WNHNN, CDR2 SYGVQD (reference sequence). CDR3 size: 13 residues. The V end was cut by 1 base, the J end by 7 bases, with 8 bases between. CDR3 sequence reads: CASSEYGRNEQFF. The DNA for the CDR3 is TGCGCCAGCAGTGAGTACGGTAGAAATGAGCAGTTCTTC.

This chain connects TRBV12-5 to TRBJ2-5; a possible D gene is TRBD1 (5 bases). CDR3 length: 16 residues. The V end was cut by 0 bases, the J end by 1 base, with 12 bases between. CDR1 LGHNT and CDR2 FRNRAP come from the germline V gene. This CDR3 reads CASGLVGAGIQETQYF. CDR3 coding DNA: TGTGCTAGTGGTTTGGTAGGAGCAGGGATCCAAGAGACCCAGTACTTC.

The chain employs TRBV9 and TRBJ2-1, with 8 bases identical to TRBD2. This CDR3 spans 16 amino acids. Germline loops: CDR1 SGDLS, CDR2 YYNGEE. J lost 0 bases, V lost 0 bases, and 2 bases had no gene match. The CDR3 DNA reads as TGTGCCAGCAGCGTAGCACGGGGGGGCTCCTACAATGAGCAGTTCTTC. Protein: CASSVARGGSYNEQFF.

The V call is TRBV7-8, the J call TRBJ2-1, with D unclear. V dropped 0 bases and J dropped 10 bases, with 13 bases sitting between them. This CDR3 spans 14 amino acids. Per the germline V gene, CDR1 is SGHVS and CDR2 is FQNEAQ. CDR3 sequence: CASSLAGSPWEQFF. CDR3 DNA sequence: TGTGCCAGCAGCTTAGCGGGTAGTCCCTGGGAGCAGTTCTTC.

V is TRBV4-2 and J is TRBJ2-7, with a tentative D call TRBD2 (5 bases). V lost 0 bases to trimming and J lost 3 bases, with 12 bases between them. Germline loops: CDR1 LGHNA, CDR2 YNFKEQ. This CDR3 is 15 amino acids long. The CDR3 here is CASSQESGGFYEQYF. In nucleotides, the CDR3 is TGTGCCAGCAGCCAAGAGTCAGGAGGCTTCTACGAGCAGTACTTC.